This T cell receptor beta chain derives from a study of cytomegalovirus exposure and HLA in healthy donors. The PCR was carried out with 60 Vbeta primers and 13 Jbeta primers. Sequenced by immunoSEQ multiplex PCR; TCRdb stores in-frame clones only, minus some. The sample includes some 44,000 clones, about 47% seen only once; the top ten take 9.5% to 13%. Study-level points and caveats: As a later analysis showed, a missense DCLRE1C variant was linked to trimming of TCR beta V- and J-genes. Listed as cytomegalovirus-associated were about 160 TCR beta chains.

Regarding this clone: The antigen is undetermined.

J lost 6 bases, V lost 1 base, and 5 bases had no gene match. CDR3 length equals 14 residues. Germline V gene data show CDR1 as SGHTA and CDR2 as FQGNSA. The receptor was isolated from a human donor in good health. Sequencing input: PBMCs. The chain recombines TRBV7-2 with TRBJ1-2; TRBD1 matches at 7 bases. The CDR3 is CASSLGARGNGYTF. The CDR3 DNA follows: TGTGCCAGCAGCTTAGGAGCCAGGGGGAATGGCTACACCTTC.